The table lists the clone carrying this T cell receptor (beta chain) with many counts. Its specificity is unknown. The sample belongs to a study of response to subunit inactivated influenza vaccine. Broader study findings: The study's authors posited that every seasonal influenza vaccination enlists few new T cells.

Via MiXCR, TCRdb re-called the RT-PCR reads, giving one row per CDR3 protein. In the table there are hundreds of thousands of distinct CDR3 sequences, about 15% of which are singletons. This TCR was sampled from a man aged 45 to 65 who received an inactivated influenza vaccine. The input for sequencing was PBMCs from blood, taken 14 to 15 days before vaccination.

The chain's CDR3 is CASRQQNEKLFF. CDR3 sequence (DNA): TGTGCCAGCAGGCAGCAGAATGAAAAACTGTTTTTT. The rearrangement joins TRBV27 to TRBJ1-4; no reliable D call. This CDR3 spans 12 amino acids. Between the trimmed V and J ends, which lost 6 bases and 5 bases, there was a span of 7 bases. Germline loops: CDR1 MNHEY, CDR2 SMNVEV (reference sequence).